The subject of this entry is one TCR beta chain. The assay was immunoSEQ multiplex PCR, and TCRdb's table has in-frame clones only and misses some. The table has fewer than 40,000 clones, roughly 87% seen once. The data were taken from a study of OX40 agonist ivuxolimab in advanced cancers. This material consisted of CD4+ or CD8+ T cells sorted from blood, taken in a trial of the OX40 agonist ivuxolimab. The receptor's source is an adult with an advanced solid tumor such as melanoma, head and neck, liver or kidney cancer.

The DNA of the CDR3 is TGTGCCAGCAGCTTAGAGGGTAGCTCCTACAATGAGCAGTTCTTC. Translating gives CASSLEGSSYNEQFF. This rearrangement joins TRBV13 to TRBJ2-1; no clear D. V dropped 1 base and J dropped 0 bases, with 7 bases sitting between them. From germline, CDR1 is PRHDT and CDR2 FYEKMQ (reference sequence). This CDR3 is 15 amino acids long.